This is a list of T cell receptor beta chains from one sample in a study of T cells in localized non-small cell lung cancer. Profiled with immunoSEQ multiplex PCR; TCRdb holds only in-frame clones, not every one. This sample has approximately 88,000 clones, with approximately 91% found just once. Source: PBMCs, taken before any cancer treatment. The origin of the receptors is a woman aged 35 to 69 with stage II squamous cell lung carcinoma. Each CDR3 is given with its conserved first and last residue. The order of the fields is CDR3 protein, CDR3 DNA, clone size, V gene, D gene, J gene. D genes are given only for firm matches. Size tells how often a clone was seen (once, few, many) or the class of an expanded clone, and some rows leave it out.

CASSLGQGSSPLHF TGTGCCAGCAGTTTAGGACAGGGTAGTTCACCCCTCCACTTT . TRBV27 TRBD1 TRBJ1-6
CSSLTRGPGNIQYF TGCAGTTCACTTACCCGGGGCCCTGGGAACATTCAGTACTTC . TRBV29-1 . TRBJ2-4
CASKFSGGGYEQYF TGTGCCAGCAAGTTCAGCGGGGGAGGCTACGAGCAGTACTTC few TRBV6-5 TRBD2 TRBJ2-7
CASSESHPSNQPQHF TGCGCCAGCAGTGAGTCACACCCTAGCAATCAGCCCCAGCATTTT . TRBV10-2 . TRBJ1-5
CASSARGEVVDTQYF TGTGCCAGCAGCGCCCGGGGTGAGGTCGTAGATACGCAGTATTTT . TRBV9 . TRBJ2-3
CASSLGNSYNEQFF TGTGCCAGCAGCTTAGGTAATTCTTACAATGAGCAGTTCTTC few TRBV7-9 . TRBJ2-1
CASSIGTGKRNTEAFF TGTGCCAGTAGTATAGGGACAGGGAAAAGAAACACTGAAGCTTTCTTT . TRBV19 TRBD1 TRBJ1-1
CASSPTGTGSLSLPYEQYF TGTGCCAGCTCACCAACGGGGACAGGGTCCTTATCGCTCCCGTACGAGCAGTACTTC . TRBV18 TRBD1 TRBJ2-7
CASSLSNGLLDRGIDQPQHF TGCGCCAGCAGCCTAAGTAATGGCCTCCTGGACAGGGGGATTGATCAGCCCCAGCATTTT . TRBV23-1 TRBD1 TRBJ1-5
CASTPRSSAIYF TGTGCCAGCACCCCTCGATCTAGCGCCATATATTTT once TRBV5-8 . TRBJ1-3
CASTWGTSGNTIYF TGTGCCAGCACCTGGGGCACCTCTGGAAACACCATATATTTT . TRBV28 . TRBJ1-3
CASSLENAASEAFF TGTGCCAGCAGCTTAGAAAACGCGGCCAGTGAAGCTTTCTTT once TRBV7-9 . TRBJ1-1
CASSFTERGETQYF TGTGCCAGCAGCTTCACGGAGCGGGGAGAGACCCAGTACTTC . TRBV7-9 TRBD2 TRBJ2-5
CASSSDRGRSYGYTF TGTGCCAGCAGCTCGGACAGGGGGCGCAGCTATGGCTACACCTTC . TRBV7-9 TRBD1 TRBJ1-2
CASSISRGENTEAFF TGTGCCAGTAGTATATCGCGGGGTGAGAACACTGAAGCTTTCTTT . TRBV19 . TRBJ1-1
CASTPFGQGNNYGYTF TGTGCCAGCACTCCTTTCGGACAGGGGAATAACTATGGCTACACCTTC . TRBV28 TRBD1 TRBJ1-2
CASSLSRTGGGGYTF TGTGCCAGCAGTTTATCCCGGACAGGGGGAGGGGGCTACACCTTC once TRBV27 TRBD1 TRBJ1-2
CASSPFLAANYEQYF TGTGCCAGCAGTCCGTTCCTAGCGGCCAACTACGAGCAGTACTTC . TRBV28 TRBD2 TRBJ2-7
CASSVDGNTEAFF TGTGCCAGCAGCGTAGACGGGAACACTGAAGCTTTCTTT . TRBV9 . TRBJ1-1
CASRSTESQPQHF TGTGCCAGCAGGTCCACGGAGAGTCAGCCCCAGCATTTT . TRBV6-6 . TRBJ1-5
CAWSGTVLGQPQHF TGTGCCTGGAGTGGGACAGTTCTGGGACAGCCCCAGCATTTT . TRBV30 . TRBJ1-5
CASSPGERGTDTQYF TGTGCCAGCAGCCCGGGTGAGCGCGGGACAGATACGCAGTATTTT . TRBV5-4 . TRBJ2-3
CASSEMGRVKYGYTF TGTGCCAGCAGTGAAATGGGCAGGGTAAAATATGGCTACACCTTC . TRBV2 . TRBJ1-2